These T cell receptor beta chains were read from a single sample in a study of vaccination effects on CD4 cells after COVID-19. Here immunoSEQ multiplex PCR was the method, and the copy in TCRdb shows in-frame clones only, minus some. The sample records 15,000 to 20,000 clones, 76% being singletons. Their antigens are not known. Sequenced material: CD4+ T cells from PBMCs cultured with HCoV-NL63 spike peptides, taken after COVID-19 vaccination. These receptors all stem from a human donor who received a COVID-19 vaccine. Both conserved end residues are part of each CDR3. A D gene is named only where the DNA matches it firmly. Clone size is stated in some rows and not others, as once, few, many or a class when expanded.

j_call clone_size v_call d_call cdr3_aa cdr3_nt
TRBJ1-2 NA TRBV6-5 NA CASSYSGGSYYGYTF TGTGCCAGCAGTTACTCAGGGGGAAGTTACTATGGCTACACCTTC
TRBJ2-2 NA TRBV6-5 NA CASSLGKPGELFF TGTGCCAGCAGCCTCGGGAAACCCGGGGAGCTGTTTTTT
TRBJ2-1 NA TRBV7-3 TRBD1 CASSFPGQGQFF TGTGCCAGCAGCTTCCCGGGACAGGGCCAGTTCTTC
TRBJ2-1 NA TRBV19 NA CASSRRGYNEQFF TGTGCCAGTAGTAGGCGGGGTTACAATGAGCAGTTCTTC
TRBJ2-2 NA TRBV3-1/TRBV3-2 NA CASSFYVGLNTGELFF TGTGCCAGCAGCTTCTACGTGGGCTTGAACACCGGGGAGCTGTTTTTT
TRBJ1-6 NA TRBV12-3/TRBV12-4 NA CASSRYGNSPLHF TGTGCCAGCAGCCGTTACGGTAATTCACCCCTCCACTTT
TRBJ1-6 NA TRBV7-9 NA CASSPTASYNSPLHF TGTGCCAGCAGCCCGACAGCCAGTTATAATTCACCCCTCCACTTT
TRBJ1-1 NA TRBV7-2 NA CASSPFQTGDEAFF TGTGCCAGCAGTCCATTCCAGACAGGCGACGAGGCTTTCTTT
TRBJ1-6 NA TRBV6-5 NA CASRAGADNSPLHF TGTGCCAGCAGAGCCGGGGCGGATAATTCACCCCTCCACTTT
TRBJ2-2 once TRBV5-5 TRBD1 CASSFGLGDRRHTGELFF TGTGCCAGCAGCTTTGGATTGGGGGACAGGAGACACACCGGGGAGCTGTTTTTT
TRBJ1-5 NA TRBV19 NA CASRKTDSGNQPQHF TGTGCCAGCCGCAAGACAGATAGTGGCAATCAGCCCCAGCATTTT
TRBJ1-6 NA TRBV5-6 NA CASSLGSITYSPLHF TGTGCCAGCAGCTTGGGCAGCATTACGTATTCACCCCTCCACTTT
TRBJ2-3 once TRBV19 NA CASSIGRADTQYF TGTGCCAGTAGTATAGGAAGGGCAGATACGCAGTATTTT
TRBJ1-5 NA TRBV6-5 NA CASSPRGNQPQHF TGTGCCAGCAGTCCCCGAGGCAATCAGCCCCAGCATTTT
TRBJ2-7 NA TRBV12-3/TRBV12-4 NA CASSFDAYEQYF TGTGCCAGCAGTTTTGATGCCTACGAGCAGTACTTC
TRBJ1-5 NA TRBV28 NA CASSLIFPKRGVNQPQHF TGTGCCAGCAGTCTTATCTTTCCCAAACGGGGGGTCAATCAGCCCCAGCATTTT
TRBJ2-6 few TRBV6-5 NA CASRPDNSGANVLTF TGTGCCAGCAGACCAGACAACTCTGGGGCCAACGTCCTGACTTTC
TRBJ1-3 few TRBV2 NA CASSGTALSGNTIYF TGTGCCAGCAGTGGGACAGCTCTCTCTGGAAACACCATATATTTT
TRBJ1-2 NA TRBV6-1 NA CASSESYLGGYGYTF TGTGCCAGCAGTGAATCGTACCTAGGAGGGTACGGCTACACCTTC
TRBJ2-7 NA TRBV3-1/TRBV3-2 NA CASSQDSFTYEQYF TGTGCCAGCAGCCAAGATTCCTTTACCTACGAGCAGTACTTC
TRBJ2-7 few TRBV25-1 NA CASSELHEQYF TGTGCCAGCAGTGAATTACACGAGCAGTACTTC
TRBJ2-3 NA TRBV6-4 TRBD2 CASSERGVTDTQYF TGTGCCAGCAGTGAGCGGGGGGTCACAGATACGCAGTATTTT
TRBJ2-7 NA TRBV12-2 NA CASRSRSSRDRVRGGYF TGTGCAAGTCGCTCCCGTTCCTCCCGGGACAGGGTGAGAGGGGGGTACTTC
TRBJ2-1 NA TRBV5-4 TRBD2 CASSLSGGGYNEQFF TGTGCCAGCAGCTTGTCGGGGGGGGGTTACAATGAGCAGTTCTTC
TRBJ2-3 NA TRBV2 NA CASKGLYTDTQYF TGTGCCAGCAAAGGGTTGTACACAGATACGCAGTATTTT
TRBJ1-1 NA TRBV29-1 NA CSVDVTGNTEAFF TGCAGCGTTGATGTGACGGGGAACACTGAAGCTTTCTTT
TRBJ2-7 NA TRBV10-3 TRBD2 CAISLSGASYEQYF TGTGCCATCAGTCTTAGCGGGGCGTCCTACGAGCAGTACTTC
TRBJ2-5 NA TRBV11-3 NA CASSLGVEETQYF TGTGCCAGCAGCTTGGGCGTTGAAGAGACCCAGTACTTC
TRBJ2-5 NA TRBV12-3/TRBV12-4 NA CASSQNLQETQYF TGTGCCAGCAGCCAAAACCTCCAGGAGACCCAGTACTTC
TRBJ2-3 NA TRBV10-3 NA CAISESLLRRRKDTQYF TGTGCCATCAGTGAGTCCCTTTTGAGACGGAGAAAAGATACGCAGTATTTT
TRBJ2-7 NA TRBV11-2 NA CASSLEGGASYEQYF TGTGCCAGCAGCTTAGAGGGCGGGGCCTCCTACGAGCAGTACTTC
TRBJ2-1 once TRBV13 TRBD2 CASSSLPSGYNEQFF TGTGCCAGCAGCTCCCTCCCTAGCGGATACAATGAGCAGTTCTTC
TRBJ2-1 NA TRBV4-1 NA CASSQGTASGYNEQFF TGCGCCAGCAGCCAAGGGACGGCTTCCGGTTACAATGAGCAGTTCTTC
TRBJ1-3 NA TRBV5-1 NA CASSPDSNSGNTIYF TGCGCCAGCAGCCCGGACAGCAACTCTGGAAACACCATATATTTT
TRBJ2-5 NA TRBV5-1 NA CASSLSGALQETQYF TGCGCCAGCAGCTTGAGTGGGGCCCTCCAAGAGACCCAGTACTTC
TRBJ1-1 NA TRBV3-1/TRBV3-2 NA CASSPRGSEAFF TGTGCCAGCAGCCCCAGAGGCTCTGAAGCTTTCTTT